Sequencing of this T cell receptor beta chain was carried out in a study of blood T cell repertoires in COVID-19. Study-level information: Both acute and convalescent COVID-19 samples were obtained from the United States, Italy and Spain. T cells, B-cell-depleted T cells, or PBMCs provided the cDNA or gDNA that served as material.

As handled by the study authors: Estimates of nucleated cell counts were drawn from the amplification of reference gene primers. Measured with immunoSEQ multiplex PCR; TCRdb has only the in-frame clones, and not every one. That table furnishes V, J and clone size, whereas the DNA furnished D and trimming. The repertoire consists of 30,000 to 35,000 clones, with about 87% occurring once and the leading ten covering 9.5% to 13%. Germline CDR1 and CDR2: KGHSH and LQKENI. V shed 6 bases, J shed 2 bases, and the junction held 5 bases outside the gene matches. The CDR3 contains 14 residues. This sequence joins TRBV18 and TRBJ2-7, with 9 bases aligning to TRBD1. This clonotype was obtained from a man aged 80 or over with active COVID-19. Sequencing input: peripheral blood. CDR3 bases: TGTGCCAGCTCCCCCGGGACAGGGCCCTACGAGCAGTACTTC. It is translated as CASSPGTGPYEQYF.